The TCR beta chain described here comes from a study of blood T cell repertoires in COVID-19. For the study at large: Sites across the United States, Italy and Spain contributed samples from acute and convalescent COVID-19. The analysed material was cDNA or gDNA that came from T cells, B-cell-depleted T cells, or PBMCs.

In the authors' methods: Estimation of nucleated cell counts was performed using reference gene primer amplification. TCRdb's copy holds only in-frame clones and misses some; the assay was immunoSEQ multiplex PCR. The DNA gave D and trimming, while V, J and clone size come from that table. The sample carries approximately 280,000 clones, around 86% recorded once. The germline V and J ends were trimmed by 4 bases and 6 bases, with 12 bases remaining between them. The CDR3 loop spans 13 amino acids. The V call is TRBV12-3 or TRBV12-4, the J call TRBJ1-2; D is undetermined. This sequence was found in a woman aged 30 to 39 who had recovered from COVID-19. Sequencing was carried out using peripheral blood. CDR3 nucleotides: TGTGCCAGCAGTTCCGGAGAGATTGATGGCTACACCTTC. This codes for CASSSGEIDGYTF.